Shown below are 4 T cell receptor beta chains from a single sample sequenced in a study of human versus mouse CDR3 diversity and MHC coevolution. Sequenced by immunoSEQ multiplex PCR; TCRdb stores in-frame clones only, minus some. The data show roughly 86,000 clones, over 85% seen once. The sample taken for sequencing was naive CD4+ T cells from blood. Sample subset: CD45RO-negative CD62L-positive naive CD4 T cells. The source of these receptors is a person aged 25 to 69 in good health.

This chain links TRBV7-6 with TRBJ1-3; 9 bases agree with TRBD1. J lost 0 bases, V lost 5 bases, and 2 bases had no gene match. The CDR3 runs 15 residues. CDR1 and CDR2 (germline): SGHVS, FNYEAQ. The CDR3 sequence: CASSRDRASGNTIYF. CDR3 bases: TGTGCCAGCAGCCGGGACAGGGCCTCTGGAAACACCATATATTTT.

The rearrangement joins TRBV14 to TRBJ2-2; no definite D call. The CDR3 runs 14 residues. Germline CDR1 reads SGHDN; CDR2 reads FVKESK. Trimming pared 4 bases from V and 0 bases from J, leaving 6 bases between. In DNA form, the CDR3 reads TGTGCCAGCAGCCGGCCCGCGAACACCGGGGAGCTGTTTTTT. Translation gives CASSRPANTGELFF.

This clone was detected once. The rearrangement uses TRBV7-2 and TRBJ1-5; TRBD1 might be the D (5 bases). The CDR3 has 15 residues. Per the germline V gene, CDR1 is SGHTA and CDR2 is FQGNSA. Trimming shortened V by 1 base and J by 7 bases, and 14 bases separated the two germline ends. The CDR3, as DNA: TGTGCCAGCAGCTTAGTTGGGGGGTTGGAACAGCCCCAGCATTTT. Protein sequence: CASSLVGGLEQPQHF. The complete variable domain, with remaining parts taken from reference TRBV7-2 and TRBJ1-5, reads GAGVSQSPSNKVTEKGKDVELRCDPISGHTALYWYRQSLGQGLEFLIYFQGNSAPDKSGLPSDRFSAERTGGSVSTLTIQRTQQEDSAVYLCASSLVGGLEQPQHFGDGTRLSIL.

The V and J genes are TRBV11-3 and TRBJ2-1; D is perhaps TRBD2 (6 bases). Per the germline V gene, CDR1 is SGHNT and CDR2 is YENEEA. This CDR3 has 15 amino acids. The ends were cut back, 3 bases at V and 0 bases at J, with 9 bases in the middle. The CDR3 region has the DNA TGTGCCAGCAGCTTGGCGGAGGGCTCCTACAATGAGCAGTTCTTC. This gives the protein CASSLAEGSYNEQFF.